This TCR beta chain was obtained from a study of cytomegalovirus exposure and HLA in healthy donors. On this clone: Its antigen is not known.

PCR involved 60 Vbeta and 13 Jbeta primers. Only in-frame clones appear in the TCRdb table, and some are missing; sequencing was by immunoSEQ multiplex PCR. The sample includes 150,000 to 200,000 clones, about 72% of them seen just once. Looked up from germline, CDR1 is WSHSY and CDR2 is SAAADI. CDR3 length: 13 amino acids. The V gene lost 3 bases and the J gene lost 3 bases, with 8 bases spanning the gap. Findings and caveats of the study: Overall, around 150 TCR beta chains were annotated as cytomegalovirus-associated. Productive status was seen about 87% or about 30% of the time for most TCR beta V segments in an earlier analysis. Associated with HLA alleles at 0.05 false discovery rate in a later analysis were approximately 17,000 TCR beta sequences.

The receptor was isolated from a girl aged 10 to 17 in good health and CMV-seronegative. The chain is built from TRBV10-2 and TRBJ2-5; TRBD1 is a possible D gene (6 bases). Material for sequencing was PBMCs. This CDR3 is CASSERTEETQYF. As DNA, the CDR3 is TGCGCCAGCAGTGAACGGACAGAAGAGACCCAGTACTTC.